This passage covers 20 T cell receptor beta chains from one sample sequenced in a study of T-cell reconstitution after alpha-beta-depleted transplantation in children. The authors prepared the TCRbeta library with unique molecular identifiers. TCRdb reprocessed the PCR reads via MiXCR and lists one record per CDR3 protein. The data hold under 150,000 distinct CDR3 sequences, with about 9.6% observed a single time. Here the sequenced sample was PBMCs, mostly from graft donor cells, taken 180 days after TCRalphabeta/CD19-depleted stem cell transplant. These receptors all come from a girl under three years old who had a stem cell transplant for combined immunodeficiency, so the T cells may come from the graft donor.

The V call is TRBV12-3 or TRBV12-4, the J call TRBJ2-1; tentatively, D is TRBD2 (5 bases). CDR3 size: 11 residues. Trimming took off 5 bases at V and 10 bases at J, with 9 bases between the two ends. CDR3 loop: CASSLSEEQFF. Here the CDR3 DNA reads TGTGCCAGCAGTCTTAGCGAAGAGCAGTTCTTC.

This clonotype appeared many times. The chain carries TRBV10-3 and TRBJ2-7, with 7 bases aligning to TRBD1. Germline V lookup: CDR1 ENHRY, CDR2 SYGVKD. The CDR3 loop spans 14 amino acids. V lost 6 bases to trimming and J lost 4 bases; unmatched junction nucleotides: 9. In nucleotides, the CDR3 is TGTGCCATCAGCCTCAACCGGGACAGATACGAGCAGTACTTC. Translated, it gives CAISLNRDRYEQYF.

This clonotype appeared a few times. This chain uses TRBV5-1 with TRBJ2-7, with TRBD2 matching over 7 bases. CDR1 and CDR2 (germline): SGHRS, YFSETQ. The CDR3 is 12 residues long. J lost 6 bases, V lost 10 bases, and 10 bases had no gene match. CDR3 sequence reads: CAGRDSGGEQYF. Here the CDR3 DNA reads TGCGCCGGCCGGGACTCGGGGGGCGAGCAGTACTTC.

This clonotype was seen only a few times. The chain couples TRBV5-1 to TRBJ2-2; D is tentatively TRBD1 or TRBD2 (5 bases each). The CDR3 is 15 amino acids. Per germline, CDR1 SGHRS and CDR2 YFSETQ. V lost 0 bases to trimming and J lost 6 bases, with 12 bases between them. DNA for the CDR3: TGCGCCAGCAGCTTGGACAGGAGGCGCCCCGGGGAGCTGTTTTTT. This sequence encodes CASSLDRRRPGELFF.

This chain uses TRBV2 with TRBJ2-7; TRBD1 agrees at 11 bases. The V gene's germline CDR1 is SNHLY and CDR2 FYNNEI. The CDR3 is 18 residues long. The CDR3 DNA is TGTACCCGCAGTTTAGTTTGGACAGGGGGCAGTCGCAACTACGAGCAGTACTTC. Translating it yields CTRSLVWTGGSRNYEQYF.

This clonotype was observed a few times. This chain joins TRBV6-1 and TRBJ2-3; TRBD1 might be the D (6 bases). V dropped 6 bases and J dropped 1 base, with 11 bases sitting between them. Germline V CDR1 and CDR2: MNHNS, SASEGT. This CDR3 has 14 residues. The CDR3 DNA sequence: TGTGCCAGCAGACCCGACAGGCGCACAGATACGCAGTATTTT. This encodes CASRPDRRTDTQYF.

This clonotype was counted only a few times. V gene TRBV29-1 combines with J gene TRBJ2-1; the D is unclear. The germline V and J ends were trimmed by 2 bases and 2 bases, with 4 bases remaining between them. This CDR3 contains 12 residues. Germline V gives CDR1 SQVTM, CDR2 ANQGSEA. DNA of the CDR3: TGCAGCGTTGAACCACCCTACAATGAGCAGTTCTTC. Translating it yields CSVEPPYNEQFF.

The chain has TRBV20-1 and TRBJ1-6, with 9 bases aligning to TRBD1. V shed 6 bases, J shed 5 bases, and the junction held 8 bases outside the gene matches. The CDR3 covers 15 residues. Germline CDR1 is DFQATT and CDR2 is SNEGSKA (reference sequence). The CDR3 loop reads CSASGQGRNNSPLHF. The CDR3 DNA follows: TGCAGTGCCTCTGGACAGGGGAGAAATAATTCACCCCTCCACTTT.

This clonotype came up many times. V usage is TRBV5-1 and J usage is TRBJ1-1; D gene unclear. V lost 0 bases to trimming and J lost 5 bases, with 2 bases between them. The CDR3 loop spans 11 amino acids. Germline V CDR1 and CDR2: SGHRS, YFSETQ. CDR3 region: CASSLGTEAFF. The CDR3, as DNA: TGCGCCAGCAGCTTGGGGACTGAAGCTTTCTTT. Full variable domain (remainder filled in from reference TRBV5-1 and TRBJ1-1): KAGVTQTPRYLIKTRGQQVTLSCSPISGHRSVSWYQQTPGQGLQFLFEYFSETQRNKGNFPGRFSGRQFSNSRSEMNVSTLELGDSALYLCASSLGTEAFFGQGTRLTVV.

The rearrangement joins TRBV20-1 to TRBJ2-1; a weak D match, TRBD1 (7 bases). V dropped 4 bases and J dropped 9 bases, with 22 bases sitting between them. Germline V gene sequence: CDR1 DFQATT, CDR2 SNEGSKA (reference sequence). This CDR3 comprises 15 residues. The CDR3 DNA sequence: TGCAGTGCTAACCCCGAGGGGGCCGCGGGAACTGAGCAGTTCTTC. Translating it yields CSANPEGAAGTEQFF.

This clonotype was seen ten or more times. This chain uses TRBV5-1 with TRBJ2-7; no firm D call. The CDR3 spans 13 residues. Trimming removed 3 bases at V and 0 bases at J, with 7 bases between. Germline values: CDR1 SGHRS, CDR2 YFSETQ. This CDR3 reads CASSSGPSYEQYF. The CDR3 region has the DNA TGCGCCAGCAGCTCCGGCCCCTCCTACGAGCAGTACTTC.

This clonotype was observed at least ten times. The chain has TRBV19 and TRBJ2-7; 11 bases are a match to TRBD1. The trim removed 3 bases at V and 7 bases at J, leaving 8 bases unmatched. The germline V gene encodes CDR1 LNHDA and CDR2 SQIVND (reference sequence). The CDR3 runs 15 residues. The CDR3 spells CASSIGGQGVWEQYF. DNA for the CDR3: TGTGCCAGTAGTATCGGGGGACAGGGGGTTTGGGAGCAGTACTTC.

The V call is TRBV29-1, the J call TRBJ2-1; no clear D. Germline CDR1 is SQVTM and CDR2 is ANQGSEA. Deletions cut 4 bases from V and 7 bases from J, with 11 bases between. The length of the CDR3 is 12 residues. The CDR3 DNA sequence: TGCAGCGTTGCACCCCCTGGAAATGAGCAGTTCTTC. Its protein is CSVAPPGNEQFF.

This clonotype showed up just once. This chain joins TRBV2 and TRBJ2-1; 7 nucleotides agree with TRBD2. V dropped 7 bases and J dropped 3; count of bases not matched to a gene: 6. This CDR3 comprises 14 residues. Per germline, CDR1 SNHLY and CDR2 FYNNEI. This CDR3 reads CASNLAGNYNEQFF. In DNA, the CDR3 is TGTGCCAGCAATTTAGCGGGTAACTACAATGAGCAGTTCTTC.

This clonotype was recorded at least ten times. This rearrangement joins TRBV29-1 to TRBJ2-1; 7 bases align to TRBD2. This CDR3 has 14 amino acids. V dropped 4 bases and J dropped 8; count of bases not matched to a gene: 11. Germline-derived CDR1 and CDR2 are SQVTM and ANQGSEA. The CDR3 sequence: CSVGGRALFYEQFF. For the CDR3, the DNA is TGCAGCGTTGGAGGGAGGGCCTTGTTCTATGAGCAGTTCTTC.

The V and J genes are TRBV9 and TRBJ2-3; 8 nucleotides align to TRBD1. Germline V gene lookup returns CDR1 SGDLS and CDR2 YYNGEE. The V segment lost 0 bases and the J segment 4 bases; nucleotides outside the gene matches: 13. The CDR3 has 18 residues. CDR3 bases: TGTGCCAGCAGCGTAGGCCCACCTCGGACAGGGTTCGCAGATACGCAGTATTTT. Translation: CASSVGPPRTGFADTQYF.

The chain carries TRBV29-1 and TRBJ2-2, with D possibly being TRBD2 (5 bases). Germline V lookup: CDR1 SQVTM, CDR2 ANQGSEA. V dropped 7 bases and J dropped 4 bases, with 13 bases sitting between them. CDR3 length equals 13 residues. The DNA of the CDR3 is TGCAGCGCCCGGGGTCTATTCACCGGGGAGCTGTTTTTT. Protein product: CSARGLFTGELFF.

A few counts support this clonotype. The chain carries TRBV20-1 and TRBJ2-5; perhaps D is TRBD1 or TRBD2 (6 bases each). The CDR3 contains 15 residues. Germline V gene data show CDR1 as DFQATT and CDR2 as SNEGSKA (reference sequence). V was shortened by 1 base and J by 2 bases, with 14 bases between the two germline ends. Here the CDR3 DNA reads TGCAGTGCTAGAGGACGGGGGCTTCGACAAGAGACCCAGTACTTC. Amino acid sequence: CSARGRGLRQETQYF.

The CDR3 here is CASSHGTRVNEQFF. CDR3 nucleotides: TGTGCCAGCAGCCACGGGACTAGGGTCAATGAGCAGTTCTTC. The chain combines TRBV12-3 or TRBV12-4 with TRBJ2-1; 8 bases agree with TRBD2. The trim removed 6 bases at V and 6 bases at J, leaving 7 bases unmatched. The CDR3 consists of 14 residues.

This clonotype was counted only a few times. The chain has TRBV10-3 and TRBJ2-4, with D possibly TRBD2 on 6 matching bases. The CDR3 sequence is 14 residues long. Trimming took 4 bases from V and 1 from J, leaving 8 bases between them. CDR1 and CDR2 from the germline V gene are ENHRY and SYGVKD. In DNA form, the CDR3 reads TGTGCCATCAGTGGGGGGGAGGCCAAAAACATTCAGTACTTC. Protein sequence: CAISGGEAKNIQYF.